The rows below give T cell receptor beta chains drawn from one sample of a study of beta chain features in type 1 diabetes. Libraries were prepared by immunoSEQ multiplex PCR; TCRdb keeps only in-frame clonotypes and omits some of them. The profile shows roughly 350,000 clones, about 11% of them singletons. Sequenced input: naive CD4+ T cells from blood. Every receptor here comes from a woman aged 25 to 45 in good health. CDR3s include the opening cysteine and the closing phenylalanine or tryptophan. Fields, in order: J gene, V gene, CDR3 protein.

J gene: TRBJ2-3; V gene: TRBV4-3; CDR3 protein: CASSQVLAGGSDTQYF
J gene: TRBJ2-6; V gene: TRBV5-1; CDR3 protein: CASSLPGYGGSAGANVLTF
J gene: TRBJ2-3; V gene: TRBV7-2; CDR3 protein: CASSLVRFGGTDTQYF
J gene: TRBJ2-1; V gene: TRBV7-2; CDR3 protein: CASSLFGSGNYNEQFF
J gene: TRBJ2-1; V gene: TRBV7-2; CDR3 protein: CASSRLAGGSPYNEQFF
J gene: TRBJ1-1; V gene: TRBV23-1; CDR3 protein: CASSQSSGKNTEAFF
J gene: TRBJ2-1; V gene: TRBV27; CDR3 protein: CASSPTSGKGVEQFF
J gene: TRBJ2-1; V gene: TRBV19; CDR3 protein: CASSMREGYNEQFF
J gene: TRBJ2-7; V gene: TRBV9; CDR3 protein: CASSPRDRGPPYEQYF
J gene: TRBJ2-1; V gene: TRBV7-3; CDR3 protein: CASSLDPPGLAGPYNEQFF
J gene: TRBJ2-1; V gene: TRBV4-3; CDR3 protein: CASSQDLLREQFF
J gene: TRBJ2-7; V gene: TRBV19; CDR3 protein: CASSPQRASSYEQYF
J gene: TRBJ1-2; V gene: TRBV7-9; CDR3 protein: CASSLVGDGYTF
J gene: TRBJ2-3; V gene: TRBV5-5; CDR3 protein: CASSRMRLASTDTQYF
J gene: TRBJ2-1; V gene: TRBV6-1; CDR3 protein: CASSEAGGRAYEQFF
J gene: TRBJ2-1; V gene: TRBV7-3; CDR3 protein: CASSLSPGLDEQFF
J gene: TRBJ2-2; V gene: TRBV28; CDR3 protein: CASSLETSGRTGELFF
J gene: TRBJ1-2; V gene: TRBV29-1; CDR3 protein: CSLWGQGDYTF
J gene: TRBJ2-1; V gene: TRBV7-2; CDR3 protein: CASSPRHGTGNYNEQFF
J gene: TRBJ2-1; V gene: TRBV25-1; CDR3 protein: CASSVASGAYNEQFF
J gene: TRBJ2-5; V gene: TRBV28; CDR3 protein: CASSAGRAETQYF
J gene: TRBJ2-1; V gene: TRBV6-6; CDR3 protein: CASSYNIQGQDEQFF
J gene: TRBJ2-3; V gene: TRBV19; CDR3 protein: CASSRPAGGYTDTQYF
J gene: TRBJ2-1; V gene: TRBV10-3; CDR3 protein: CAISGPGQGGNEQFF
J gene: TRBJ1-4; V gene: TRBV9; CDR3 protein: CASSVEGGSNEKLFF
J gene: TRBJ2-1; V gene: TRBV30; CDR3 protein: CAWSGTLSSGIQFF
J gene: TRBJ2-7; V gene: TRBV4-2; CDR3 protein: CASSRGQGGPDEQYF
J gene: TRBJ2-7; V gene: TRBV6-6; CDR3 protein: CASSYTTSFYEQYF
J gene: TRBJ1-2; V gene: TRBV28; CDR3 protein: CASREGQWRRYTF
J gene: TRBJ1-3; V gene: TRBV11-2; CDR3 protein: CASSFTPSGNTIYF
J gene: TRBJ2-4; V gene: TRBV7-2; CDR3 protein: CASSAQSGNIQYF
J gene: TRBJ2-2; V gene: TRBV15; CDR3 protein: CATGEQGANTGELFF
J gene: TRBJ2-7; V gene: TRBV6-6; CDR3 protein: CASSLGTGDRRSQYF
J gene: TRBJ1-1; V gene: TRBV28; CDR3 protein: CASSSSRLRWDREGRNTEAFF
J gene: TRBJ2-7; V gene: TRBV5-1; CDR3 protein: CASSLSSGKYEQYF
J gene: TRBJ2-3; V gene: TRBV7-9; CDR3 protein: CAKDGGGGDTQYF
J gene: TRBJ2-1; V gene: TRBV9; CDR3 protein: CASSAGTSGYNEQFF
J gene: TRBJ2-3; V gene: TRBV9; CDR3 protein: CASSVRREATDTQYF
J gene: TRBJ2-1; V gene: TRBV28; CDR3 protein: CASSYGGRAVNEQFF
J gene: TRBJ2-2; V gene: TRBV9; CDR3 protein: CASSALTSGNAGELFF
J gene: TRBJ2-3; V gene: TRBV27; CDR3 protein: CASSFSAKRDTQYF
J gene: TRBJ2-3; V gene: TRBV19; CDR3 protein: CATTPAPGLAGLDTQYF
J gene: TRBJ2-1; V gene: TRBV6-5; CDR3 protein: CASRTDRGYNEQFF
J gene: TRBJ2-7; V gene: TRBV5-6; CDR3 protein: CASSSRLALTYEQYF
J gene: TRBJ1-5; V gene: TRBV28; CDR3 protein: CAGRTGRNTQPQHF
J gene: TRBJ2-7; V gene: TRBV18; CDR3 protein: CASSQFGQVTYEQYF
J gene: TRBJ1-2; V gene: TRBV9; CDR3 protein: CASSVAGNNYGYTF
J gene: TRBJ1-2; V gene: TRBV5-1; CDR3 protein: CASSSDTYGYTF
J gene: TRBJ2-3; V gene: TRBV30; CDR3 protein: CQGDIPGTDTQYF
J gene: TRBJ2-1; V gene: TRBV7-9; CDR3 protein: CASSVTSGKVGQFF
J gene: TRBJ1-3; V gene: TRBV7-9; CDR3 protein: CASSQGNTIYF
J gene: TRBJ2-1; V gene: TRBV7-3; CDR3 protein: CASSLRLAGVHNEQFF
J gene: TRBJ2-1; V gene: TRBV14; CDR3 protein: CASSQAMLAGGFSYNEQFF
J gene: TRBJ2-1; V gene: TRBV5-1; CDR3 protein: CASSPPGLAAYNEQFF
J gene: TRBJ2-1; V gene: TRBV7-2; CDR3 protein: CASSSTSGGNEQFF
J gene: TRBJ2-7; V gene: TRBV6-6; CDR3 protein: CASSPPGSPGFAEQYF
J gene: TRBJ2-2; V gene: TRBV9; CDR3 protein: CASSTGTPNTGELFF
J gene: TRBJ2-5; V gene: TRBV28; CDR3 protein: CASSFGKETQYF